The clone carrying this T cell receptor (beta chain) was detected only once. This specimen belongs to a study of T cell responses to AZD1222 COVID-19 vaccine. V shed 3 bases and J 7 bases; nucleotides not matched to a gene: 11. Germline V lookup: CDR1 SNHLY, CDR2 FYNNEI. The CDR3 contains 16 residues. Profiling relied on immunoSEQ multiplex PCR, and the TCRdb table lists in-frame clones only, not all of them. Of 110,000 to 150,000 clones listed, 93% are singletons. J is TRBJ2-1 and V is TRBV2; 8 positions agree with TRBD2. The sequenced sample was peripheral blood, obtained on day 0 of AZD1222 vaccination. The source of this sequence is an adult in good health. CDR3 coding DNA: TGTGCCAGCAGTGACCCAGCGGGGGCCTACTCGAATGAGCAGTTCTTC. As protein: CASSDPAGAYSNEQFF.